A single sample is the source of the 24 T cell receptor beta chains below, sequenced in a study of blood T cell repertoires in COVID-19. Assay: immunoSEQ multiplex PCR; the TCRdb copy retains only in-frame clones and omits some. Here the sample spans some 95,000 clones, roughly nine tenths being singletons. The sample taken for sequencing was peripheral blood. These receptor sequences come from a man between 65 and 85 years old with acute or convalescent COVID-19.

In this sample, this clone turned up a few times. J is TRBJ1-5 and V is TRBV15; 9 bases line up with TRBD1. The CDR3 contains 15 residues. The J segment lost 2 bases and the V segment lost 8 bases, leaving 7 bases of the junction unmatched. Per the germline V gene, CDR1 is LNHNV and CDR2 is YYDKDF (reference sequence). CDR3 in amino acids: CATQQGAMGNQPQHF. CDR3 sequence (DNA): TGTGCCACCCAACAGGGGGCGATGGGCAATCAGCCCCAGCATTTT.

The chain employs TRBV6-6 and TRBJ2-4; D not resolved. Germline V lookup: CDR1 MNHNY, CDR2 SVGAGI (reference sequence). V was clipped by 0 bases and J by 1 base, with 4 bases between them. The CDR3 consists of 14 residues. The CDR3 loop reads CASSYSSAKNIQYF. DNA for the CDR3: TGTGCCAGCAGTTACTCCTCGGCCAAAAACATTCAGTACTTC.

This rearrangement joins TRBV10-3 to TRBJ2-3; D might be TRBD1 (6 bases). The CDR3 length is 15 residues. Looked up from germline, CDR1 is ENHRY and CDR2 is SYGVKD. Trimming took off 2 bases at V and 0 bases at J, with 9 bases between the two ends. This CDR3 reads CAISEDRPSTDTQYF. The CDR3 DNA sequence: TGTGCCATCAGTGAGGACAGGCCTAGCACAGATACGCAGTATTTT.

The chain links TRBV5-8 to TRBJ2-6; tentatively, D is TRBD2 (6 bases). V lost 5 bases and J 3 bases, leaving 12 bases between the germline ends. Per the germline V gene, CDR1 is SGHTS and CDR2 is YDEGEE. The CDR3 contains 15 residues. The CDR3 protein is CASRGRDGGANVLTF. CDR3 in DNA: TGTGCCAGCAGAGGGCGGGACGGTGGGGCCAACGTCCTGACTTTC.

The chain carries TRBV5-8 and TRBJ1-2; unclear D gene. V gave up 0 bases and J gave up 8 bases, with 11 bases separating them. The CDR3 is made up of 13 amino acids. Germline assignment: CDR1 SGHTS and CDR2 YDEGEE. Here the CDR3 DNA reads TGTGCCAGCAGCTTGGTAAGCCCAGGCGGCTACACCTTC. Translation gives CASSLVSPGGYTF. Full variable domain (missing parts from reference TRBV5-8 and TRBJ1-2): EAGVTQSPTHLIKTRGQQATLRCSPISGHTSVYWYQQALGLGLQFLLWYDEGEERNRGNFPPRFSGRQFPNYSSELNVNALELEDSALYLCASSLVSPGGYTFGSGTRLTVV.

In DNA, the CDR3 is TGTGCCAGCAGCTTGGGACAGGGGATGCGTTACGAGCAGTACGTC. Encoded protein: CASSLGQGMRYEQYV. V and J are TRBV5-8 and TRBJ2-7, with TRBD1 matching 8 bases. The CDR3 is made up of 15 amino acids. Germline V lookup: CDR1 SGHTS, CDR2 YDEGEE. V shed 0 bases, J shed 4 bases, and the junction held 6 bases outside the gene matches.

The rearrangement joins TRBV5-3 to TRBJ1-2, with D possibly TRBD1 on 5 matching bases. TRBV5-3 is given ORF status, its function remaining uncertain. CDR3 length equals 14 residues. Trimming removed 2 bases from V and 7 bases from J, with 15 bases in between. The CDR3 nucleotides read TGTGCCAGAAGCTTCGGGGGGGAGAGCCCTGGCTACACCTTC. This gives the protein CARSFGGESPGYTF.

This rearrangement joins TRBV28 to TRBJ2-3; D may be TRBD1 (6 bases). Germline assignment: CDR1 MDHEN and CDR2 SYDVKM. Trimming pared 5 bases from V and 4 bases from J, leaving 16 bases between. The CDR3 length is 15 residues. This CDR3 is CASSLPLQGADTQYF. The CDR3 region has the DNA TGTGCCAGCAGTCTCCCATTACAGGGCGCAGATACGCAGTATTTT.

The table lists this clone with a few counts. CDR3 loop: CASSQRDRGAGYTF. The CDR3 nucleotides read TGCGCCAGCAGCCAGAGGGACAGGGGGGCTGGCTACACCTTC. The chain employs TRBV4-1 and TRBJ1-2; 11 bases match TRBD1. Germline-derived CDR1 and CDR2 are MGHRA and YSYEKL. The V gene end was trimmed by 3 bases and the J gene end by 7 bases; junction bases not matched to a gene: 4. The CDR3 length is 14 residues.

This chain links TRBV27 with TRBJ1-4, with 8 bases that match TRBD1. J gave up 7 bases and V 7 bases, and 5 bases lay outside the gene matches. The CDR3 sequence is 13 residues long. Germline assignment: CDR1 MNHEY and CDR2 SMNVEV (reference sequence). CDR3 region: CASKTGESEKLFF. In nucleotides, the CDR3 is TGTGCCAGCAAGACAGGGGAAAGTGAAAAACTGTTTTTT.

The chain couples TRBV7-8 to TRBJ1-6; D remains ambiguous. Germline CDR1 reads SGHVS; CDR2 reads FQNEAQ. The CDR3 consists of 20 residues. The V and J ends lost 1 base and 0 bases respectively, with 19 bases between them. This chain's CDR3 is CASSLVPGVSGSSYNSPLHF. The CDR3 DNA follows: TGTGCCAGCAGCTTAGTCCCCGGGGTTAGCGGGAGCTCCTATAATTCACCCCTCCACTTT.

The chain has TRBV2 and TRBJ1-2; 7 bases are a match to TRBD1. Looked up from germline, CDR1 is SNHLY and CDR2 is FYNNEI. The CDR3 covers 15 residues. J lost 8 bases, V lost 5 bases, and 14 bases had no gene match. In DNA form, the CDR3 reads TGTGCCAGCAGTCTTGGACAGGCCCAAGAATCGGGCTACACCTTC. It codes for CASSLGQAQESGYTF.

This clone is a singleton in its sample. V is TRBV10-3 and J is TRBJ1-4; TRBD1 might be the D (6 bases). There are 14 residues in the CDR3. V was trimmed by 6 bases and J by 7 bases, leaving 15 bases between them. Germline V gene data show CDR1 as ENHRY and CDR2 as SYGVKD. The chain's CDR3 is CAIRGGGVSEKLFF. For the CDR3, the DNA is TGTGCCATCAGGGGCGGGGGCGTGAGTGAAAAACTGTTTTTT.

This chain joins TRBV18 and TRBJ1-1; D is ambiguous. This CDR3 spans 13 amino acids. Trimming left V 3 bases short and J 0 bases short, with 5 bases between. The germline CDR1 and CDR2 sequences are KGHSH and LQKENI. The CDR3 sequence is CASSPRMNTEAFF. CDR3 nucleotide sequence: TGTGCCAGCTCACCGCGGATGAACACTGAAGCTTTCTTT.

This clone was counted once. The chain has TRBV5-4 and TRBJ2-4; 8 bases are a match to TRBD1. V was pared by 4 bases and J by 3 bases, with 15 bases of the junction left unmatched. The CDR3 is made up of 18 amino acids. CDR1 is SGHNT, CDR2 YYREEE, per germline (reference sequence). This CDR3 is CASSQGAPDASYKNIQYF. The CDR3 nucleotides read TGTGCCAGCAGCCAGGGGGCCCCCGACGCATCGTACAAAAACATTCAGTACTTC.

The rearrangement uses TRBV11-1 and TRBJ2-5; 11 bases line up with TRBD2. The germline gives CDR1 SGHAT, CDR2 FQDESV (reference sequence). The CDR3 sequence is 15 residues long. The V segment lost 2 bases and the J segment 2 bases; nucleotides outside the gene matches: 1. The CDR3 loop is CASSLLAGGQETQYF. The CDR3 bases are TGTGCCAGCAGCTTACTAGCGGGGGGTCAAGAGACCCAGTACTTC.

The rearrangement uses TRBV5-1 and TRBJ2-3; D perhaps matches TRBD2 (5 bases). Trimming pared 2 bases from V and 0 bases from J, leaving 7 bases between. CDR1 and CDR2 from the germline V gene are SGHRS and YFSETQ. This CDR3 region has 14 residues. The CDR3 DNA sequence: TGCGCCAGCAGCTTAAGGACTAGCACAGATACGCAGTATTTT. Translating it yields CASSLRTSTDTQYF.

The V and J genes are TRBV19 and TRBJ2-5, with 11 bases fitting TRBD1. There are 16 residues in the CDR3. Trimming cost V 5 bases and J 5 bases; bases outside gene matches: 10. Germline V gives CDR1 LNHDA, CDR2 SQIVND (reference sequence). Written as DNA, the CDR3 is TGTGCCAGTAGTCCGATCGGACAGGGGGCAGGGGAGACCCAGTACTTC. It is translated as CASSPIGQGAGETQYF.

In its sample, this clone was seen a few times. The chain carries TRBV12-3 or TRBV12-4 and TRBJ2-7; 9 bases map to TRBD2. The CDR3 length is 12 residues. Trimming removed 6 bases from V and 8 bases from J; junction bases left unmatched: 5. CDR3 nucleotides: TGTGCCAGCAGATCTGGACTAGCGAAGCAGTACGTC. It specifies CASRSGLAKQYV.

The chain has TRBV6-5 and TRBJ1-2, with 8 positions matching TRBD1. Germline V CDR1 and CDR2: MNHEY, SVGAGI. The CDR3 length is 16 residues. With 1 base clipped from V and 3 bases from J, the junction kept 7 bases outside the gene matches. The DNA of the CDR3 is TGTGCCAGCAGTTACTGGGGACAGGTACTTGACTATGGCTACACCTTC. Amino acids: CASSYWGQVLDYGYTF.

A single count supports this clone. V and J are TRBV29-1 and TRBJ1-1; TRBD1 aligns across 7 bases. Germline V gives CDR1 SQVTM, CDR2 ANQGSEA. CDR3 length: 13 residues. V was clipped by 2 bases and J by 5 bases; unmatched bases: 5. The CDR3 DNA reads TGCAGCGTTGAAAGACAGGGCGAGACTGAAGCTTTCTTT. Protein product: CSVERQGETEAFF.

This chain connects TRBV5-8 to TRBJ2-3, with 11 bases matching TRBD2. The V segment lost 0 bases and the J segment 6 bases; nucleotides outside the gene matches: 6. The CDR3 loop spans 16 amino acids. The germline CDR1 and CDR2 sequences are SGHTS and YDEGEE. The CDR3 is CASSLELAGALDTQYF. CDR3 coding DNA: TGTGCCAGCAGCTTGGAACTAGCGGGGGCTCTCGATACGCAGTATTTT.

The chain carries TRBV7-9 and TRBJ2-6; D call uncertain. Germline lookup yields CDR1 SEHNR and CDR2 FQNEAQ (reference sequence). This CDR3 has 15 amino acids. The V end was cut by 4 bases, the J end by 4 bases, with 11 bases between. In DNA form, the CDR3 reads TGTGCCAGCAGCTCGGCAGGTTCAGGGGCCAACGTCCTGACTTTC. Its translation: CASSSAGSGANVLTF.

The genes are TRBV19 and TRBJ1-4, with D maybe TRBD1 (6 bases). CDR1 is LNHDA and CDR2 is SQIVND in the germline V gene (reference sequence). This CDR3 spans 17 amino acids. V was trimmed by 5 bases and J by 0 bases, leaving 16 bases between them. The CDR3 DNA sequence: TGTGCCAGTAGTCGGACAGCACTCGCGGCAACTAATGAAAAACTGTTTTTT. Residues: CASSRTALAATNEKLFF.